The source of this T cell receptor (beta chain) is a study of shared clonotypes between healthy human individuals. Study-level background: The composition of the donors was a couple of women and a few men aged 18 to 49. The plates for each donor numbered three CD4 naive, three CD4 memory, two CD8 naive and one CD8 memory.

In CD8 memory, CD45RO+ cells were put together with CCR7-negative CD45RA+ TemRA cells. Germline loops: CDR1 MGHRA, CDR2 YSYEKL. The V end lost 4 bases, the J end lost 5 bases, and 26 bases lay between the germline ends. The CDR3 contains 18 residues. Sequencing was performed with immunoSEQ multiplex PCR; in TCRdb, only in-frame clones are kept and a portion is missing. Among a few hundred thousand clones listed, around 87% were seen once. The sequencing input was memory CD8+ T cells sorted from blood. Subset described: CD45RO+ cells pooled with CCR7-negative TemRA cells. The clonotype was recovered from a man younger than 30 in good health. The V call is TRBV4-1, the J call TRBJ2-5; TRBD1 might be the D (6 bases). The CDR3, as DNA: TGCGCCAGCAGCCCCGTGCGACAACTTACAGGGTATCGGGAGACCCAGTACTTC. Its protein product is CASSPVRQLTGYRETQYF.